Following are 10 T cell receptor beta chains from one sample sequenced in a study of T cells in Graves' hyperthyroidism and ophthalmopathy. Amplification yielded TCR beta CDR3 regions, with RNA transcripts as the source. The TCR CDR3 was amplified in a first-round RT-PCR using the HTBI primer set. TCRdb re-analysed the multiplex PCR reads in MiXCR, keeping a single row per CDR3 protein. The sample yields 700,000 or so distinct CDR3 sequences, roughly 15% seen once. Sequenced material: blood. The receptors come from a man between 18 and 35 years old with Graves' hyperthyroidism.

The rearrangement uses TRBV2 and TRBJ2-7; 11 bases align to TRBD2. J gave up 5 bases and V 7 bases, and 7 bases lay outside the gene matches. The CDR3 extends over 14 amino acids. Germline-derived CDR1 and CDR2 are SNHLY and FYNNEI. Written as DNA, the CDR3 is TGTGCCAGCATCCTAGCGGGAGGTCGCGACGAGCAGTACTTC. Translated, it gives CASILAGGRDEQYF.

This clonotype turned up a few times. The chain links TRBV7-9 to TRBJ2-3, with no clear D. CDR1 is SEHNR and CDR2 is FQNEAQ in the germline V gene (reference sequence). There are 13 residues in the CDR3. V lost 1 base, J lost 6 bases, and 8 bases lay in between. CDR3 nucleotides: TGTGCCAGCAGCTTAGACGAGAAGGATACGCAGTATTTT. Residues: CASSLDEKDTQYF. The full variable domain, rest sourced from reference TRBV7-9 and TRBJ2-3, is DTGVSQNPRHKITKRGQNVTFRCDPISEHNRLYWYRQTLGQGPEFLTYFQNEAQLEKSRLLSDRFSAERPKGSFSTLEIQRTEQGDSAMYLCASSLDEKDTQYFGPGTRLTVL.

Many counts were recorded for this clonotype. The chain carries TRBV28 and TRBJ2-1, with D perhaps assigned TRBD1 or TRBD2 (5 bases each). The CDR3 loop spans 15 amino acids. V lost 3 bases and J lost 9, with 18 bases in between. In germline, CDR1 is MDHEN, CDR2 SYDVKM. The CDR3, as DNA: TGTGCCAGCAGTTTTCTGGGGACCGTCGGTAGTGAGCAGTTCTTC. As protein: CASSFLGTVGSEQFF.

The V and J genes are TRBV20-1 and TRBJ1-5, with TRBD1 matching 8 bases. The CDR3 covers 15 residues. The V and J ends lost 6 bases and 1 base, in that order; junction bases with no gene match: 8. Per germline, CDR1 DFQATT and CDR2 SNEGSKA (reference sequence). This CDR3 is CSASTGEWSNQPQHF. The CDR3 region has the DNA TGCAGTGCATCGACAGGGGAGTGGAGCAATCAGCCCCAGCATTTT.

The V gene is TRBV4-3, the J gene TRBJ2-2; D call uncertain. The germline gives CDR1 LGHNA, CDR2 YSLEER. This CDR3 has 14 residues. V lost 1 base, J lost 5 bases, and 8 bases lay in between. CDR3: CASSQGSGTGELFF. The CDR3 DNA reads TGCGCCAGCAGCCAAGGATCCGGTACCGGGGAGCTGTTTTTT.

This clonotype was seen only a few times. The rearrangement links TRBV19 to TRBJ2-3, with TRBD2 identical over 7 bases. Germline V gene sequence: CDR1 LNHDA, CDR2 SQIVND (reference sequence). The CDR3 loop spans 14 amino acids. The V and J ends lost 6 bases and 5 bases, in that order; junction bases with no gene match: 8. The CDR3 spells CASRDLAGLDTQYF. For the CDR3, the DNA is TGTGCCAGTAGAGACTTAGCGGGCCTAGATACGCAGTATTTT.

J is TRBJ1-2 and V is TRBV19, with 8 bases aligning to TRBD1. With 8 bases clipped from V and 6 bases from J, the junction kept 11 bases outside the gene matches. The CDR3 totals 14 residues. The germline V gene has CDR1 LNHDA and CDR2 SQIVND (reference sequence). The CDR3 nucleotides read TGTGCCAGTCGCGACAGGGGCCAAAGCGATGGCTACACCTTC. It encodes CASRDRGQSDGYTF. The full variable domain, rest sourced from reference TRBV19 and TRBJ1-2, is DGGITQSPKYLFRKEGQNVTLSCEQNLNHDAMYWYRQDPGQGLRLIYYSQIVNDFQKGDIAEGYSVSREKKESFPLTVTSAQKNPTAFYLCASRDRGQSDGYTFGSGTRLTVV.

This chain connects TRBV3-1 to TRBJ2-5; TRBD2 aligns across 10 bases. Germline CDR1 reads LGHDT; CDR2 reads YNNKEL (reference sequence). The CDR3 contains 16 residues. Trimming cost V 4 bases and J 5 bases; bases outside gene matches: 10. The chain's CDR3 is CASSPGLAAGGETQYF. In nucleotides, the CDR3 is TGTGCCAGCAGCCCCGGACTAGCGGCCGGCGGGGAGACCCAGTACTTC.

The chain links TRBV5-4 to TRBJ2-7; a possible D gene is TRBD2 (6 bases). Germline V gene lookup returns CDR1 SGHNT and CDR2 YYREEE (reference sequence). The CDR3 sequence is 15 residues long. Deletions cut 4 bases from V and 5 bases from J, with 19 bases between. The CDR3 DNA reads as TGTGCCAGCAGCCTCAAGGGACTCGAGGGCGACGAGCAGTACTTC. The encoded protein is CASSLKGLEGDEQYF.

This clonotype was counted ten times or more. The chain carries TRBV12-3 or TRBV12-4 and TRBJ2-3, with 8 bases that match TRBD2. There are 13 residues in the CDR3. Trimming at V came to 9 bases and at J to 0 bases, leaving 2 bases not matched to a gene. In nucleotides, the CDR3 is TGTGCCAGTTTAGCGGGGAGCACAGATACGCAGTATTTT. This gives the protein CASLAGSTDTQYF.